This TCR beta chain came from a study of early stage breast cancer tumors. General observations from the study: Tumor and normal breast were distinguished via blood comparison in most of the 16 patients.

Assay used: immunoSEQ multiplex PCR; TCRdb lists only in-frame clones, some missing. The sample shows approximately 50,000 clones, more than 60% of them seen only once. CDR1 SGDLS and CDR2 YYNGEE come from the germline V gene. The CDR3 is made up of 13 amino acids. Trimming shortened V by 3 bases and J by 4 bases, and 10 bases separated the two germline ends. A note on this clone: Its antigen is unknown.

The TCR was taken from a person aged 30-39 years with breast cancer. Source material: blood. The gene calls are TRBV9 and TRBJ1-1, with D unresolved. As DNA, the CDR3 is TGTGCCAGCAGCGAGACGGACGGCACTGAAGCTTTCTTT. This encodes CASSETDGTEAFF.